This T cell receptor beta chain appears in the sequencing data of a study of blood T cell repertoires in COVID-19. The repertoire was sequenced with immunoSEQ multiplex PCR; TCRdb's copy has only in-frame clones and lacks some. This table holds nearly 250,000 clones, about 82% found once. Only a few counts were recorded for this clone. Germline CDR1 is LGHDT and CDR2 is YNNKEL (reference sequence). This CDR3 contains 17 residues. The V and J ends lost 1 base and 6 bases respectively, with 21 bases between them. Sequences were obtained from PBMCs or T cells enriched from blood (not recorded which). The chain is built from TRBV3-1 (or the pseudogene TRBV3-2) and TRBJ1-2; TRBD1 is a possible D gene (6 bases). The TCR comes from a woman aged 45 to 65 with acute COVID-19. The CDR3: CASSQGMVIQGINGYTF. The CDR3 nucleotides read TGTGCCAGCAGCCAAGGCATGGTGATACAGGGAATTAATGGCTACACCTTC.